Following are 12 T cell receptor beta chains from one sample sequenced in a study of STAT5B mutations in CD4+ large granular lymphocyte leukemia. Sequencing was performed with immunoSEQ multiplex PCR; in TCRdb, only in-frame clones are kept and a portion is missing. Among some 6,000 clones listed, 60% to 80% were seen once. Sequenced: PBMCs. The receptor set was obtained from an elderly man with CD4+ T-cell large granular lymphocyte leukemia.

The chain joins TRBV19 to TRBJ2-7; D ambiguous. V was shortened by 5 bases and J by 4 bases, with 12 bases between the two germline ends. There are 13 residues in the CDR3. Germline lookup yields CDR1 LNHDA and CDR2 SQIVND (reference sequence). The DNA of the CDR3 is TGTGCCAGTAGTGCCCCTACAACATACGAGCAGTACTTC. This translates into CASSAPTTYEQYF.

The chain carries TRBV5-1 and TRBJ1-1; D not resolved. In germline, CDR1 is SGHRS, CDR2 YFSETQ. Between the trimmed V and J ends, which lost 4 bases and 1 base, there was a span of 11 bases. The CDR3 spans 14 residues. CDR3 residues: CASSLSGRNTEAFF. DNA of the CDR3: TGCGCCAGCAGCCTTAGCGGGAGGAACACTGAAGCTTTCTTT.

The CDR3 protein is CASSFTGGGYEQYF. The CDR3 region has the DNA TGTGCCAGCAGTTTTACCGGGGGCGGCTACGAGCAGTACTTC. The chain combines TRBV28 with TRBJ2-7; D is possibly TRBD1 or TRBD2 (6 bases each). The V and J ends lost 3 bases and 3 bases respectively, with 12 bases between them. Germline V gene lookup returns CDR1 MDHEN and CDR2 SYDVKM. The CDR3 has 14 amino acids.

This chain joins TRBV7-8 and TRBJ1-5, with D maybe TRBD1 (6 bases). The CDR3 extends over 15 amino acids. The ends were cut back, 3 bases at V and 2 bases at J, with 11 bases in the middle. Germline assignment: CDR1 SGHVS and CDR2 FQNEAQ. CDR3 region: CASSFGRGGNQPQHF. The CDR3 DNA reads TGTGCCAGCAGCTTCGGGAGGGGGGGCAATCAGCCCCAGCATTTT.

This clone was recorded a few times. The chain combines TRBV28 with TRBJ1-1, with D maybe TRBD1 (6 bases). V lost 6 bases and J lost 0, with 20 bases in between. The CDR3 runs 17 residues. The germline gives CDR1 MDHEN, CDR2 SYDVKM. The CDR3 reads CASRAVQGDSMNTEAFF. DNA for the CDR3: TGTGCCAGCAGGGCGGTACAGGGAGATAGTATGAACACTGAAGCTTTCTTT.

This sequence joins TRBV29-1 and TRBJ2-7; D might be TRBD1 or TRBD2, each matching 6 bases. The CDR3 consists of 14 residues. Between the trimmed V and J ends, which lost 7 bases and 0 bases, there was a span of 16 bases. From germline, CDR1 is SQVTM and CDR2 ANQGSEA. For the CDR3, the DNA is TGCAGCGCCTTGGGGGGCCTGAGCTCCTACGAGCAGTACTTC. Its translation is CSALGGLSSYEQYF.

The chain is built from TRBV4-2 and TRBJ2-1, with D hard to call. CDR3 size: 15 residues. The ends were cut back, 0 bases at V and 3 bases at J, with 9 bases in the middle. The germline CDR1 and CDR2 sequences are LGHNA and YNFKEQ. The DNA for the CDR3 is TGTGCCAGCAGCCAAGAGGGTGACGGCTACAATGAGCAGTTCTTC. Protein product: CASSQEGDGYNEQFF.

This chain's CDR3 is CAARVEAGGYEQYF. The DNA of the CDR3 is TGTGCCGCCCGCGTTGAAGCGGGAGGGTACGAGCAGTACTTC. The J gene is TRBJ2-7, the V gene TRBV10-3; TRBD2 agrees at 10 bases. The CDR3 is made up of 14 amino acids. Germline CDR1 and CDR2: ENHRY and SYGVKD. V shed 11 bases, J shed 4 bases, and the junction held 11 bases outside the gene matches.

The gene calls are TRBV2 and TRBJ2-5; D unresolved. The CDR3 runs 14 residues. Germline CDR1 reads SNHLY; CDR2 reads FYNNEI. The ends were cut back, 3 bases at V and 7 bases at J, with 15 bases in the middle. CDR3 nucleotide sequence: TGTGCCAGCAGTGAGGGCCTCTCGGGCGGGACCCAGTACTTC. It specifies CASSEGLSGGTQYF.

In DNA form, the CDR3 reads TGTGCCAGCAGCTTAGTTTCCGGCACTGAAGCTTTCTTT. Translated, it gives CASSLVSGTEAFF. This rearrangement joins TRBV7-9 to TRBJ1-1, with unresolved D. Trimming shortened V by 1 base and J by 4 bases, and 7 bases separated the two germline ends. Germline CDR1 is SEHNR and CDR2 is FQNEAQ (reference sequence). CDR3 size: 13 residues.

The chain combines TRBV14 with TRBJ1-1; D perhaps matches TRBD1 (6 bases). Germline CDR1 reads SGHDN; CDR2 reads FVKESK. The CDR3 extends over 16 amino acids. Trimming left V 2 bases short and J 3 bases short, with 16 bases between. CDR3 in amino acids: CASSQRPRGWDTEAFF. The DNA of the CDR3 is TGTGCCAGCAGCCAACGCCCGAGGGGGTGGGACACTGAAGCTTTCTTT.

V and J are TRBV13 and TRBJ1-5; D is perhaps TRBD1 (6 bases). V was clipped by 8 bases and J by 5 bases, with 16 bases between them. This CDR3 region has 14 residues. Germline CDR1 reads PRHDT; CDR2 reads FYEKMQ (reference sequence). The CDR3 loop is CASSSRGADQPQHF. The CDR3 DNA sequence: TGTGCCAGCTCTTCCCGGGGGGCAGATCAGCCCCAGCATTTT.